This section outlines one T cell receptor beta chain sequence together with its context. Its antigen remains unidentified. No much larger clonotype is one base removed from it; base qualities were not supplied. The study was a case-control design nested within a healthcare worker cohort in London, UK, with weekly nasopharyngeal swab PCR tests and blood sampling. Healthcare workers were recruited during the week of the UK lockdown, between 23 and 31 March 2020, and followed weekly for up to roughly 15 weeks. Library prep was done by 5' RACE. These reads were obtained on a NextSeq 500. Unique molecular identifiers were attached to individual cDNA molecules in the TCR library protocol so that sequencing error and PCR bias could be corrected. Both TCR alpha and beta chains were sequenced, and tight co-correlation was observed between alpha and beta sequence abundances in each sample. The study's own analysis went as follows. V gene, J gene and CDR3 annotation of TCR sequences was performed with Decombinator V4. Expanded TCRs were defined as changing significantly between any two time points under a Poisson model with p below 0.0001. TCR abundances were normalised to the total number of TCRs sequenced in each sample and reported as counts per million. TRAV1-2 paired with TRAJ12, TRAJ20 or TRAJ33 defined MAIT TCRs, while TRAV10 paired with TRAJ18 defined iNKT TCRs. VDJdb, accessed on 1 November 2021, was searched for TCRs annotated for CMV, EBV and SARS-CoV-2, and TCRs annotated for more than one antigen were excluded. TCRdb cleaned the public reads at Q25 with fastp, built clones with MiXCR and kept in-frame beta chains. Rows with a matching CDR3 protein are joined into one entry that keeps the most common DNA and genes. TCRdb, rather than the study authors, made the V and J calls. Within this sample are some 100,000 distinct CDR3 sequences, with under 15% of them counted one time only. The top ten clonotypes cover around 0.58% of the sample.

This specimen belongs to a study of early T cells in non-severe SARS-CoV-2 infection listed by TCRdb under 2021. For the wider study: TCR sequencing used bulk RNA from unsorted whole blood, so alpha and beta chains could not be paired.

The germline V gene yields SGHTA for CDR1 and FQGTGA for CDR2. CDR3 length: 14 amino acids, cysteine to phenylalanine. Solely the CDR3 DNA is kept, with 42 bases framed from the first base. Germline trimming: 4 bases from V, 0 bases from J; junction bases outside gene matches: 0. Results the study describes overall, beyond this receptor: Matching against VDJdb was skewed toward anti-spike CD8 responses, likely underestimated virus-specific expansions, and missed private and CD4 specificities.

The receptor was isolated from an adult who was a healthcare worker with PCR-confirmed SARS-CoV-2 infection or an uninfected control (not recorded which). The sample was whole blood. The chain uses TRBV7-3 and TRBJ2-5, with 9 middle bases fitting TRBD1. The CDR3 reads as follows: CASSWDRDQETQYF. DNA sequence: TGTGCCAGCAGCTGGGACAGGGACCAAGAGACCCAGTACTTC.